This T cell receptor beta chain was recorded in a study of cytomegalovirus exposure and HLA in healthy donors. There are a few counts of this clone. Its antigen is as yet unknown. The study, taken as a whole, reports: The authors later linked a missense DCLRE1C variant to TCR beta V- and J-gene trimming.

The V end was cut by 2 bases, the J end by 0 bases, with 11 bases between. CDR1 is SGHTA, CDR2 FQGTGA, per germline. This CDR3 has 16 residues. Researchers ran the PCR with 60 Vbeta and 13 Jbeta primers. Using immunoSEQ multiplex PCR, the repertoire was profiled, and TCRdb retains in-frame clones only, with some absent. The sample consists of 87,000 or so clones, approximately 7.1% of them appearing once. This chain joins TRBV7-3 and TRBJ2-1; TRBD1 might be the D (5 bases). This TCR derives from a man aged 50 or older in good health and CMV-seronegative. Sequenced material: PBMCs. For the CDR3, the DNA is TGTGCCAGCAGCTTATCGGCAGGGTACTCCTACAATGAGCAGTTCTTC. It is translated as CASSLSAGYSYNEQFF.